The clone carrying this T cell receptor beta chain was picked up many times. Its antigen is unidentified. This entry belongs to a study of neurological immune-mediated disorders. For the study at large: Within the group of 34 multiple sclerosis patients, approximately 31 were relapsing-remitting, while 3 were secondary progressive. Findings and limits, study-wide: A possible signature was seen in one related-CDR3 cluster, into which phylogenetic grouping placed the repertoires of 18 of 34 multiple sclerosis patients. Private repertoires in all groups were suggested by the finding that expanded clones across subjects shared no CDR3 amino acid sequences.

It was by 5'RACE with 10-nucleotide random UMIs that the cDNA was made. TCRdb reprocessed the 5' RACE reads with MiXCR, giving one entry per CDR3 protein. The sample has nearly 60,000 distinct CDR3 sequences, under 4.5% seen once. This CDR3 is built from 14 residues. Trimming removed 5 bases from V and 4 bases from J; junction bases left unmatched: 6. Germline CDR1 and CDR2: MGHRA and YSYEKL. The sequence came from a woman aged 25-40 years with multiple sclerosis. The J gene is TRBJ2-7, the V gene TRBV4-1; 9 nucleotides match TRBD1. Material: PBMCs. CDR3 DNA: TGCGCCAGCAGCTATCCCGGACAGGGGTACGAGCAGTACTTC. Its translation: CASSYPGQGYEQYF.